These T cell receptor beta chains were read from a single sample in a study of T cells in Graves' hyperthyroidism and ophthalmopathy. TCRdb recomputed calls from the multiplex PCR reads with MiXCR, one row per CDR3 protein. The sample holds 730,000 or so distinct CDR3 sequences; roughly 20% are singletons and the top ten take about a sixth. The source material was blood. The receptors here all came from a woman between 45 and 60 years old with Graves' hyperthyroidism that later progressed to Graves' ophthalmopathy. Both conserved end residues are part of each CDR3. The D gene is left open where the match is weak. Only some rows state a clone size, as once, few, many or a class for expanded clones.

d_gene | abundance | j_gene | v_gene | CDR3aa | CDR3nt
NA | few | TRBJ1-1 | TRBV19 | CASSSNPNTEAFF | TGTGCCAGTAGTTCGAACCCGAACACTGAAGCTTTCTTT
NA | NA | TRBJ1-2 | TRBV7-8 | CASSLVVRSANYGYTF | TGTGCCAGCAGCTTAGTGGTCAGATCGGCTAACTATGGCTACACCTTC
NA | NA | TRBJ2-7 | TRBV6-1 | CASRQGHNYEQYF | TGTGCCAGCAGGCAAGGACACAACTACGAGCAGTACTTC
NA | few | TRBJ2-1 | TRBV10-3 | CATGLIDYNEQFF | TGTGCCACCGGACTAATAGACTACAATGAGCAGTTCTTC
NA | many | TRBJ1-2 | TRBV3-1 | CASSQEPPNYGYTF | TGTGCCAGCAGCCAGGAGCCCCCTAACTATGGCTACACCTTC
NA | NA | TRBJ2-1 | TRBV6-9 | CASSLTRMREQFF | TGTGCCAGCAGTTTGACACGGATGCGGGAGCAGTTCTTC
TRBD1 | NA | TRBJ2-5 | TRBV20-1 | CSARLSGQGAGETQYF | TGCAGTGCTAGACTTTCGGGACAGGGGGCTGGGGAGACCCAGTACTTC
NA | many | TRBJ1-2 | TRBV5-1 | CASSSDSGSLYGYTF | TGCGCCAGCAGCTCGGACAGTGGGTCCCTCTATGGCTACACCTTC
NA | many | TRBJ1-4 | TRBV7-2 | CASSARGGGEKLFF | TGTGCCAGCAGCGCCCGGGGAGGGGGTGAAAAACTGTTTTTT
NA | NA | TRBJ1-4 | TRBV5-1 | CASRPGAVENEKLFF | TGCGCCAGCCGCCCGGGGGCAGTCGAAAATGAAAAACTGTTTTTT
TRBD2 | NA | TRBJ2-4 | TRBV20-1 | CSARAVRGGFAKNIQYF | TGCAGTGCTAGAGCCGTGCGGGGGGGGTTTGCCAAAAACATTCAGTACTTC
NA | few | TRBJ2-1 | TRBV12-3/TRBV12-4 | CASLVRPGANEQFF | TGTGCCAGCCTTGTACGCCCGGGCGCTAATGAGCAGTTCTTC
TRBD1 | many | TRBJ1-1 | TRBV2 | CASTESTGDPLNTEAFF | TGTGCCAGCACCGAATCGACAGGGGATCCTTTGAACACTGAAGCTTTCTTT
NA | NA | TRBJ1-1 | TRBV7-9 | CASSFLEQGNTEAFF | TGTGCCAGCAGCTTCCTAGAACAGGGGAACACTGAAGCTTTCTTT
NA | many | TRBJ2-4 | TRBV7-2 | CASSLATGSQNIQYF | TGTGCCAGCAGCTTAGCGACCGGGAGCCAAAACATTCAGTACTTC
NA | few | TRBJ1-2 | TRBV19 | CASNTGPGYGYTF | TGTGCCAGTAATACGGGGCCGGGGTATGGCTACACCTTC
NA | NA | TRBJ2-5 | TRBV19 | CASSQYGLEQETQYF | TGTGCCAGTAGTCAATACGGACTGGAACAAGAGACCCAGTACTTC
NA | many | TRBJ1-6 | TRBV3-1 | CASSQGGHNSPLHF | TGTGCCAGCAGCCAAGGGGGACACAATTCACCCCTCCACTTT
TRBD2 | many | TRBJ2-3 | TRBV12-3/TRBV12-4 | CASRSSGGPIDTQYF | TGTGCCAGCCGCTCTAGCGGGGGCCCCATAGATACGCAGTATTTT
NA | few | TRBJ1-3 | TRBV12-3/TRBV12-4 | CASSTQGSSGNTIYF | TGTGCCAGCAGTACACAGGGTTCCTCTGGAAACACCATATATTTT
TRBD2 | few | TRBJ2-1 | TRBV6-1 | CASSSQRGSYNEQFF | TGTGCCAGCAGTTCGCAGCGGGGCTCCTACAATGAGCAGTTCTTC
NA | few | TRBJ2-3 | TRBV29-1 | CSVEPSGTQYF | TGCAGCGTGGAGCCCAGCGGTACGCAGTATTTT
TRBD1 | NA | TRBJ2-7 | TRBV6-1 | CASIPRPRDRKTYEQYF | TGTGCCAGCATCCCCCGCCCACGGGACAGAAAAACCTACGAGCAGTACTTC